What follows is one T cell receptor (beta chain) and its context. The target antigen is unknown. TCRdb re-called the 5' RACE reads with MiXCR, one entry per CDR3 protein. The sample yields 750,000 to 850,000 distinct CDR3 sequences, 12% seen once. This CDR3 is built from 16 residues. With V trimmed by 5 bases and J by 8 bases, 16 bases remained unmatched. CDR1 is LGHDT, CDR2 YNNKEL, per germline (reference sequence). The data derive from a study of CD8 T cells in ankylosing spondylitis. General study results and limits: There was a TCR beta motif, made of 7 to 9 highly homologous variants, that appeared characteristic of ankylosing spondylitis blood. Reactive arthritis synovial fluid and blood were previously reported to contain some motif variants. In peripheral blood, disease-linked CD8+ clones occurred at relatively low frequencies.

The chain recombines TRBV3-1 with TRBJ1-2, with 8 bases identical to TRBD1. Sample: blood, either unsorted or a sorted T cell fraction (not recorded which). The source of this sequence is a male donor with ankylosing spondylitis. The CDR3 DNA reads TGTGCCAGCAGCGACTCCGGGACAGGCGTTGTATACGGCTACACCTTC. It codes for CASSDSGTGVVYGYTF.